This TCR beta chain was found in a study of identical twins (dated by TCRdb to between 2015 and 2016). Concerning the study at large: To test whether fetal clonotypes persist, this study deep-sequenced TCR alpha and beta repertoires from monozygotic twins, from unrelated adults of various ages, and from cord blood. Replicate twin experiments were performed at different times using different library preparation protocols to rule out contamination.

Only healthy Caucasian donors were included. The twin cohort comprised three pairs of female monozygotic twins, all aged roughly 18 to 29 years. RNA for TCR libraries was isolated from peripheral blood mononuclear cells. Overall study results and their limits: Excess twin sharing in beta out-of-frame sequences was weaker because fewer shared sequences lowered the signal-to-noise ratio. Fewer insertions were carried by abundant cord blood beta clonotypes, a similar but weaker trend appeared in young adult naive repertoires, and no such trend appeared in memory repertoires. Out-of-frame TCR alpha sharing in monozygotic twins was systematically underestimated by recombination models, whereas sharing between unrelated individuals was in agreement with the recombination models. Compared with coincidental sharing between unrelated individuals, out-of-frame TCR alpha sequences shared between twins had an excess of sequences with low generation probability. Because the same donors could not be followed over many years, the conclusions relied on cross-sectional statistical analysis. Invariant T cells such as MAIT and iNKT could partly confound zero-insertion analyses, though diverse VJ usage argued against this for most clonotypes.

This clonotype was seen many times. The antigen it recognizes is unknown. No base qualities exist here, and no much larger clone lies one base off it. Trimming at the junction amounts to 6 bases on V and 0 bases on J, and the germline ends lie 11 bases apart. For CDR1 and CDR2, the germline V gene (reference sequence) lists DFQATT and SNEGSKA. The CDR3 runs 13 amino acids, cysteine and phenylalanine included. The entry retains the CDR3 DNA only, 39 bases that are in frame from base 1. The receptor library was made with 5' RACE. The sequencer listed for this sample is Illumina HiSeq 2000. Template switching introduced a universal primer binding site; the final cDNA contained a unique molecular identifier, enabling accurate counting of TCR cDNA molecules. Specific primers in the conserved constant-segment region were used to synthesize first-strand cDNA for the TCR alpha and beta chains. To control for contamination, each cDNA library was double barcoded with a SMART-Mk sample barcode plus Illumina barcodes. TruSeq adapter sequences and Illumina sample barcodes were added in two successive PCR steps. The TCR alpha and beta cDNA libraries were sequenced on the Illumina HiSeq platform using custom primers. As for the original processing: Raw reads were processed with MiGEC to extract unique molecular identifiers, and MiXCR was used to determine CDR3 positions. Recombination models were inferred per individual with the repgenHMM and IGoR tools using an EM algorithm. Shared clonotype analysis was performed with the tcR package in R, normalizing sharing by the product of cloneset sizes. To study raw recombination free of thymic and clonal selection effects, out-of-frame nonproductive sequences were analyzed. TCRdb handled the public reads itself, with Q25 trimming in fastp and clone calling in MiXCR, and kept productive beta chains. Each entry is one CDR3 protein sequence, shown with its most common DNA and genes. The V and J calls follow TCRdb's processing rather than the paper's. The sample records over 550,000 distinct CDR3 sequences, 7.1% of which are singletons. Approximately 1.5% of the sample goes to the ten largest clones.

The same data also went into a second study, on yellow fever vaccine responses in identical twins. As noted in the second study: The authors reported that the T cell response to vaccination in identical twins appeared partly convergent and partly personalized. In identical twins, the study followed T cell clones that responded to the vaccine with precision.

Rearrangement joined TRBV20-1 to TRBJ1-1; D gene: possibly TRBD1, on 5 matching bases. Sequenced sample: PBMCs. The source is a woman aged 18-30 years in good health. The CDR3: CSAGNRLNTEAFF. The DNA is as follows: TGCAGTGCAGGAAACAGGCTGAACACTGAAGCTTTCTTT.